This T cell receptor (beta chain) stems from a study of T cell repertoires in ileal Crohn's disease. The wider study: All patients had surgery for stricturing (around 60%) or penetrating (about 39%) disease. About half received postoperative treatment, about a dozen with thiopurines and under 20 anti-TNF. Study conclusions and caveats: High-frequency clones were more common in sorted CD8 than CD4 cells. Every patient over 26.8% clonality showed endoscopic recurrence.

Using immunoSEQ multiplex PCR, the repertoire was profiled, and TCRdb retains in-frame clones only, with some absent. The sample consists of tens of thousands of clones, roughly 81% of them appearing once. To note about this clone: Its antigen is still unknown.

Trimming at V came to 3 bases and at J to 1 base, leaving 5 bases not matched to a gene. CDR1 and CDR2 (germline): SGHTS, YDEGEE. The CDR3 covers 16 residues. Sequenced sample: ileal tissue. V usage is TRBV5-8 and J usage is TRBJ2-2; the match to TRBD1 covers 8 bases. This sequence originates from an adult with Crohn's disease. The CDR3: CASSSDRGVNTGELFF. The CDR3 nucleotides read TGTGCCAGCAGCTCCGACAGGGGAGTGAACACCGGGGAGCTGTTTTTT. Drawing the rest from reference TRBV5-8 and TRBJ2-2, the complete variable domain is EAGVTQSPTHLIKTRGQQATLRCSPISGHTSVYWYQQALGLGLQFLLWYDEGEERNRGNFPPRFSGRQFPNYSSELNVNALELEDSALYLCASSSDRGVNTGELFFGEGSRLTVL.